The present T cell receptor (beta chain) was sequenced within a study of OX40 agonist ivuxolimab in advanced cancers. V was clipped by 7 bases and J by 5 bases, with 11 bases between them. Germline-derived CDR1 and CDR2 are ENHRY and SYGVKD. The CDR3 has 12 residues. The data were produced by immunoSEQ multiplex PCR, yet TCRdb's version contains in-frame clones alone and is incomplete. The table lists approximately 39,000 clones, approximately 80% of them singletons. Overall study results and limits: Normalized T-cell clonal expansion was also low in a subset of nonresponders. Expanded peripheral T-cell antigen specificity went undetermined.

To note about this clone: The antigen remains unidentified.

The receptor was derived from an adult with an advanced solid tumor such as melanoma, head and neck, liver or kidney cancer. The chain recombines TRBV10-3 with TRBJ2-5, with no clear D. The starting material was CD4+ or CD8+ T cells sorted from blood, obtained in a trial of the OX40 agonist ivuxolimab. The CDR3 sequence: CAIKGQAETQYF. Written as DNA, the CDR3 is TGTGCCATCAAAGGGCAGGCGGAGACCCAGTACTTC.